These 30 T cell receptor beta chains came from one sample sequenced in a study of cytomegalovirus exposure and HLA in healthy donors. With 60 Vbeta and 13 Jbeta primers, the PCR was carried out. The method was immunoSEQ multiplex PCR; TCRdb's version includes in-frame clones alone and lacks a portion of them. In the table there are more than 130,000 clones, roughly 73% of which are singletons. Material: PBMCs. The receptor set was obtained from a human donor in good health.

The V and J genes are TRBV19 and TRBJ2-7; 7 bases agree with TRBD2. The trim removed 6 bases at V and 3 bases at J, leaving 8 bases unmatched. The CDR3 has 14 residues. Germline loops: CDR1 LNHDA, CDR2 SQIVND (reference sequence). Here the CDR3 DNA reads TGTGCCAGTAGGGACCGACTAGCAGGCTACGAGCAGTACTTC. The encoded protein is CASRDRLAGYEQYF.

The gene calls are TRBV27 and TRBJ2-7; D gene uncertain. Trimming removed 5 bases from V and 6 bases from J, with 14 bases in between. Germline V gene data show CDR1 as MNHEY and CDR2 as SMNVEV (reference sequence). The CDR3 covers 13 residues. The CDR3 reads CASSPFRSSEQYF. The CDR3 DNA is TGTGCCAGCAGTCCCTTCAGGTCGAGCGAGCAGTACTTC.

This clone has only one observation. This rearrangement joins TRBV7-9 to TRBJ2-1; 13 bases are a match to TRBD2. V shed 4 bases and J 7 bases; nucleotides not matched to a gene: 7. This CDR3 has 16 amino acids. Germline V gene sequence: CDR1 SEHNR, CDR2 FQNEAQ (reference sequence). CDR3 nucleotide sequence: TGTGCCAGCAGCTCCAAGGGACTAGCGGGGTTTAATGAGCAGTTCTTC. Translated, it gives CASSSKGLAGFNEQFF. Together with reference TRBV7-9 and TRBJ2-1, the CDR3 gives the full variable domain: DTGVSQNPRHKITKRGQNVTFRCDPISEHNRLYWYRQTLGQGPEFLTYFQNEAQLEKSRLLSDRFSAERPKGSFSTLEIQRTEQGDSAMYLCASSSKGLAGFNEQFFGPGTRLTVL.

The V and J genes are TRBV11-3 and TRBJ2-7; D is possibly TRBD2 (6 bases). Trimming removed 6 bases at V and 9 bases at J, with 12 bases between. The germline V gene encodes CDR1 SGHNT and CDR2 YENEEA. The CDR3 runs to 11 residues. The CDR3 loop is CASRGGDWQYF. The CDR3 DNA reads as TGTGCCAGCAGGGGTGGGGACTGGCAGTACTTC.

The gene calls are TRBV5-1 and TRBJ1-2; no reliable D call. The CDR3 is 16 amino acids. Trimming took off 4 bases at V and 2 bases at J, with 18 bases between the two ends. The germline CDR1 and CDR2 sequences are SGHRS and YFSETQ. The CDR3 sequence is CASSPGRGLGNYGYTF. The CDR3 nucleotides are TGCGCCAGCAGCCCCGGGCGGGGTTTAGGAAACTATGGCTACACCTTC.

This chain connects TRBV5-1 to TRBJ1-2; 10 bases are a match to TRBD1. The ends lost 2 bases at V and 6 bases at J; junction bases unmatched: 7. Per germline, CDR1 SGHRS and CDR2 YFSETQ. This CDR3 has 15 amino acids. CDR3 residues: CASSFPGQGNDGYTF. DNA for the CDR3: TGCGCCAGCAGCTTCCCGGGACAGGGGAACGATGGCTACACCTTC.

The J gene is TRBJ2-7, the V gene TRBV4-1; possible D gene TRBD1, 7 bases. This CDR3 comprises 15 residues. Trimming removed 3 bases from V and 2 bases from J, with 14 bases in between. Germline V gives CDR1 MGHRA, CDR2 YSYEKL. The CDR3 coding sequence is TGCGCCAGCAGCCATGGGGGGACAGCCACCTACGAGCAGTACTTC. Encoded protein: CASSHGGTATYEQYF.

J is TRBJ2-3 and V is TRBV10-1, with a possible D match to TRBD2 (7 bases). Germline V gives CDR1 WNHNN, CDR2 SYGVQD (reference sequence). The CDR3 spans 15 residues. V was pared by 3 bases and J by 3 bases, with 13 bases between. DNA of the CDR3: TGCGCCAGCAGTGATACGGGGGGCGCGACAGATACGCAGTATTTT. Translated, it gives CASSDTGGATDTQYF.

This clone was observed a single time. This chain uses TRBV7-3 with TRBJ2-2; D may be TRBD2 (5 bases). Trimming shortened V by 10 bases and J by 0 bases, and 9 bases separated the two germline ends. Germline V CDR1 and CDR2: SGHTA, FQGTGA. This CDR3 is built from 13 residues. The CDR3 DNA sequence: TGTGCCACCGGAGGACCGAACACCGGGGAGCTGTTTTTT. Translation gives CATGGPNTGELFF. Complete variable domain (other parts from reference TRBV7-3 and TRBJ2-2): GAGVSQTPSNKVTEKGKYVELRCDPISGHTALYWYRQSLGQGPEFLIYFQGTGAADDSGLPNDRFFAVRPEGSVSTLKIQRTERGDSAVYLCATGGPNTGELFFGEGSRLTVL.

The chain's CDR3 is CASSLYGQGSKTEAFF. CDR3 DNA sequence: TGTGCCAGCAGCTTGTACGGACAGGGGAGTAAAACTGAAGCTTTCTTT. The chain combines TRBV7-9 with TRBJ1-1, with 9 nucleotides matching TRBD1. The CDR3 length is 16 residues. V lost 3 bases to trimming and J lost 5 bases; unmatched junction nucleotides: 10. CDR1 is SEHNR and CDR2 is FQNEAQ in the germline V gene (reference sequence).

The genes are TRBV5-1 and TRBJ2-1, with TRBD2 matching over 7 bases. CDR3 length equals 17 residues. J was trimmed by 3 bases and V by 4 bases; bases with no gene match: 13. Germline CDR1 SGHRS, CDR2 YFSETQ. The CDR3 reads CASSEFFVGGGYNEQFF. The CDR3 bases are TGCGCCAGCAGCGAATTTTTTGTGGGGGGGGGCTACAATGAGCAGTTCTTC.

This clone has more than one count but fewer than ten. The chain joins TRBV7-9 to TRBJ1-5; D might be TRBD1 (6 bases). CDR1 SEHNR and CDR2 FQNEAQ come from the germline V gene (reference sequence). CDR3 length: 13 amino acids. V was clipped by 1 base and J by 6 bases, with 7 bases between them. The CDR3 protein is CASSLGGRQPQHF. CDR3 DNA: TGTGCCAGCAGCTTAGGGGGGCGTCAGCCCCAGCATTTT.

The chain combines TRBV5-1 with TRBJ2-1; 10 nucleotides align to TRBD2. The CDR3 has 14 amino acids. With 4 bases clipped from V and 10 bases from J, the junction kept 8 bases outside the gene matches. Looked up from germline, CDR1 is SGHRS and CDR2 is YFSETQ. CDR3 sequence (DNA): TGCGCCAGCAGCGGGGCTAGCGGGAGCCAGGAGCAGTTCTTC. As protein: CASSGASGSQEQFF. The entire variable domain, with the rest obtained from reference TRBV5-1 and TRBJ2-1, is as follows: KAGVTQTPRYLIKTRGQQVTLSCSPISGHRSVSWYQQTPGQGLQFLFEYFSETQRNKGNFPGRFSGRQFSNSRSEMNVSTLELGDSALYLCASSGASGSQEQFFGPGTRLTVL.

The CDR3 here is CASSFLAGVETQYF. The CDR3 nucleotides are TGTGCCAGCAGCTTCCTAGCGGGGGTAGAGACCCAGTACTTC. The V gene is TRBV7-8, the J gene TRBJ2-5; 10 nucleotides line up with TRBD2. This CDR3 contains 14 residues. Germline V gene lookup returns CDR1 SGHVS and CDR2 FQNEAQ. The junction had 2 bases not matched to a gene; V was cut back by 3 bases and J by 4 bases.

This clone came up a few times. The chain combines TRBV14 with TRBJ2-7, with D possibly matching TRBD1 (6 bases). V dropped 3 bases and J dropped 2 bases, with 14 bases sitting between them. CDR1 and CDR2 (germline): SGHDN, FVKESK. This CDR3 is built from 15 residues. In DNA, the CDR3 is TGTGCCAGCAGCCACGAGCCTCAGGGGACCTACGAGCAGTACTTC. This gives the protein CASSHEPQGTYEQYF.

V is TRBV14 and J is TRBJ2-3; 12 bases map to TRBD2. This CDR3 is 16 amino acids long. The V gene end was trimmed by 1 base and the J gene end by 6 bases; junction bases not matched to a gene: 5. Germline V gene sequence: CDR1 SGHDN, CDR2 FVKESK. CDR3 protein: CASSQGTSGTIDTQYF. The DNA for the CDR3 is TGTGCCAGCAGCCAAGGGACTAGCGGGACGATCGATACGCAGTATTTT.

The rearrangement joins TRBV4-1 to TRBJ2-2, with a possible D match to TRBD2 (6 bases). This CDR3 is built from 16 residues. The ends were cut back, 3 bases at V and 0 bases at J, with 11 bases in the middle. The germline gives CDR1 MGHRA, CDR2 YSYEKL. DNA for the CDR3: TGCGCCAGCAGCCAGGACGTAGCGGCGAACACCGGGGAGCTGTTTTTT. Amino acids: CASSQDVAANTGELFF.

In its sample, this clone was seen a few times. The chain employs TRBV5-4 and TRBJ2-7; possibly TRBD2 for D (5 bases). V was pared by 4 bases and J by 4 bases, with 18 bases between. The CDR3 is 15 residues long. Germline values: CDR1 SGHNT, CDR2 YYREEE (reference sequence). The CDR3, as DNA: TGTGCCAGCAGCCCGAATCCGGGGTCTTATTACGAGCAGTACTTC. Amino acids: CASSPNPGSYYEQYF.

This chain joins TRBV7-3 and TRBJ2-5; D ambiguous. Trimming took off 0 bases at V and 2 bases at J, with 4 bases between the two ends. CDR3 size: 13 residues. Germline assignment: CDR1 SGHTA and CDR2 FQGTGA. The CDR3 here is CASSLTIQETQYF. Written as DNA, the CDR3 is TGTGCCAGCAGCTTAACTATTCAAGAGACCCAGTACTTC.

The V and J genes are TRBV10-1 and TRBJ2-5, with 8 bases lining up with TRBD1. The length of the CDR3 is 16 residues. J was trimmed by 2 bases and V by 0 bases; bases with no gene match: 5. Germline V gene sequence: CDR1 WNHNN, CDR2 SYGVQD (reference sequence). The CDR3 region is CASSESGTGGQETQYF. The CDR3 coding sequence is TGCGCCAGCAGTGAGTCCGGGACAGGAGGGCAAGAGACCCAGTACTTC.

The chain has TRBV28 and TRBJ2-5, with D maybe TRBD1 (5 bases). The DNA end is a closer match to TRBJ2-7, so the J assignment may be wrong. Looked up from germline, CDR1 is MDHEN and CDR2 is SYDVKM. The CDR3 runs 14 residues. CDR3 sequence reads: CASSFVGASYEQYF. For the CDR3, the DNA is TGTGCCAGCAGTTTTGTAGGGGCATCCTACGAGCAGTACTTC.

The CDR3 nucleotides are TGTGCCAGCAGCCTTCGGACTAGCGGGAGTGGGGATACGCAGTATTTT. This gives the protein CASSLRTSGSGDTQYF. This chain uses TRBV7-8 with TRBJ2-3; 13 bases match TRBD2. This CDR3 has 16 amino acids. Unmatched junction bases numbered 8, after V lost 5 bases and J lost 6 bases. Germline-derived CDR1 and CDR2 are SGHVS and FQNEAQ.

The chain links TRBV9 to TRBJ2-4; the match to TRBD2 covers 9 bases. Trimming removed 4 bases from V and 6 bases from J; junction bases left unmatched: 14. In germline, CDR1 is SGDLS, CDR2 YYNGEE. CDR3 length: 17 amino acids. Written as DNA, the CDR3 is TGTGCCAGCAGCCCAGGGGGTAGCGGGGGAGGAAGAAACATTCAGTACTTC. It codes for CASSPGGSGGGRNIQYF.

The chain links TRBV5-4 to TRBJ2-2, with 10 bases that match TRBD2. This CDR3 is 17 amino acids long. The trim removed 5 bases at V and 2 bases at J, leaving 9 bases unmatched. The germline V gene encodes CDR1 SGHNT and CDR2 YYREEE (reference sequence). CDR3 in DNA: TGTGCCAGCAGGCGAGCGGGAGGGCCAATTAACACCGGGGAGCTGTTTTTT. Encoded protein: CASRRAGGPINTGELFF.

This clone is labeled as large. The chain uses TRBV5-4 and TRBJ2-3; 10 bases fit TRBD2. The V and J ends lost 4 bases and 2 bases, in that order; junction bases with no gene match: 7. The length of the CDR3 is 16 residues. Germline lookup yields CDR1 SGHNT and CDR2 YYREEE (reference sequence). CDR3 region: CASSPGAGGPTDTQYF. The CDR3 DNA sequence: TGTGCCAGCAGCCCAGGAGCGGGGGGGCCCACAGATACGCAGTATTTT.

The chain is built from TRBV7-8 and TRBJ2-2; 7 positions agree with TRBD1. V was clipped by 2 bases and J by 6 bases; unmatched bases: 12. The CDR3 spans 17 residues. Looked up from germline, CDR1 is SGHVS and CDR2 is FQNEAQ. Here the CDR3 reads CASSLRDSSIVAGELFF. The DNA of the CDR3 is TGTGCCAGCAGCTTACGGGACAGTTCGATTGTTGCCGGGGAGCTGTTTTTT.

This rearrangement joins TRBV11-2 to TRBJ1-1, with 8 bases matching TRBD1. Per the germline V gene, CDR1 is SGHAT and CDR2 is FQNNGV. The CDR3 runs to 15 residues. The junction had 9 bases not matched to a gene; V was cut back by 5 bases and J by 4 bases. CDR3 DNA: TGTGCCAGCAGCCCCCCCGGGACAGGTCTCACTGAAGCTTTCTTT. It is translated as CASSPPGTGLTEAFF.

V is TRBV5-1 and J is TRBJ1-2; D is unresolved. Germline lookup yields CDR1 SGHRS and CDR2 YFSETQ. V lost 4 bases to trimming and J lost 0 bases, with 7 bases between them. The length of the CDR3 is 13 residues. CDR3 bases: TGCGCCAGCAGCGGGCAGACTAACTATGGCTACACCTTC. It encodes CASSGQTNYGYTF.

This chain connects TRBV11-3 to TRBJ1-5; D gene unclear. The CDR3 loop spans 15 amino acids. V lost 0 bases to trimming and J lost 4 bases, with 10 bases between them. In germline, CDR1 is SGHNT, CDR2 YENEEA. The CDR3 sequence: CASSLDSQANQPQHF. CDR3 nucleotides: TGTGCCAGCAGCTTAGATTCTCAAGCAAATCAGCCCCAGCATTTT.

The chain employs TRBV19 and TRBJ2-1, with 11 bases lining up with TRBD2. J gave up 3 bases and V 4 bases, and 2 bases lay outside the gene matches. The CDR3 has 15 amino acids. In germline, CDR1 is LNHDA, CDR2 SQIVND (reference sequence). The CDR3 DNA reads as TGTGCCAGTAGTAAGGGACTAGCGGACTACAATGAGCAGTTCTTC. Its protein product is CASSKGLADYNEQFF.